These T cell receptor beta chains were read from a single sample in a study of cytomegalovirus exposure and HLA in healthy donors. Produced via immunoSEQ multiplex PCR; TCRdb's table is partial and in-frame only. The table has about 120,000 clones, 67% seen once. What was sequenced was PBMCs. These TCRs come from a man aged 18 to 30 in good health and CMV-seropositive. The CDR3 runs from the conserved cysteine through the conserved F or W. The listing skips clone size in some rows; elsewhere it reads once, few, many or a size class.

>.|TRBJ1-4|TRBV28
CASSPHGRGREEKLFF
>.|TRBJ1-6|TRBV5-1
CASSQEKQGRNSPLHF
>.|TRBJ1-1|TRBV19
CASSIDRRQNTEAFF
>once|TRBJ2-6|TRBV10-1
CASSANTGQHSGANVLTF
>.|TRBJ2-1|TRBV6-1
CASVWAPSYNEQFF
>.|TRBJ2-1|TRBV15
CATSRDVVTSGSYNEQFF
>.|TRBJ2-5|TRBV28
CASSRASGGQETQYF
>once|TRBJ2-1|TRBV18
CASSPRRSEYNEQFF
>.|TRBJ2-7|TRBV6-5
CASRIAGPTYEQYF
>once|TRBJ1-2|TRBV29-1
CSVDRGNYGYTF